A single sample is the source of the 10 T cell receptor beta chains below, sequenced in a study of siplizumab effects on memory and regulatory T cells. Sequencing was performed with immunoSEQ multiplex PCR; in TCRdb, only in-frame clones are kept and a portion is missing. Among roughly 110,000 clones listed, around 93% were seen once. Sequencing was done on a sample of non-Treg CD4+ T cells sorted from blood. The receptors derive from a human donor in good health.

This chain uses TRBV27 with TRBJ2-2; 12 nucleotides match TRBD2. V was clipped by 7 bases and J by 2 bases; unmatched bases: 5. Germline loops: CDR1 MNHEY, CDR2 SMNVEV (reference sequence). The CDR3 is 16 amino acids. This CDR3 is CASTWGLAGNTGELFF. In nucleotides, the CDR3 is TGTGCCAGCACCTGGGGACTAGCGGGCAACACCGGGGAGCTGTTTTTT.

The chain joins TRBV6-5 to TRBJ2-3; TRBD2 matches 7 bases. With 4 bases clipped from V and 8 bases from J, the junction kept 15 bases outside the gene matches. CDR1 and CDR2 (germline): MNHEY, SVGAGI. This CDR3 spans 16 amino acids. Here the CDR3 reads CASSSSGTTAFVTQYF. CDR3 DNA sequence: TGTGCCAGCAGTTCATCTGGGACTACCGCTTTTGTTACGCAGTATTTT.

CDR3 sequence (DNA): TGCGCCAGCAGCTTGGGACAGGGCATCTACGAGCAGTACTTC. It codes for CASSLGQGIYEQYF. The chain combines TRBV5-1 with TRBJ2-7, with 7 bases lining up with TRBD1. V dropped 0 bases and J dropped 3; count of bases not matched to a gene: 3. The CDR3 spans 14 residues. Germline V CDR1 and CDR2: SGHRS, YFSETQ. The variable domain in full, completed from reference TRBV5-1 and TRBJ2-7, reads KAGVTQTPRYLIKTRGQQVTLSCSPISGHRSVSWYQQTPGQGLQFLFEYFSETQRNKGNFPGRFSGRQFSNSRSEMNVSTLELGDSALYLCASSLGQGIYEQYFGPGTRLTVT.

The V gene is TRBV28, the J gene TRBJ2-4; TRBD1 might be the D (6 bases). Germline V gene sequence: CDR1 MDHEN, CDR2 SYDVKM. This CDR3 has 16 residues. The V end was cut by 5 bases, the J end by 5 bases, with 19 bases between. Here the CDR3 reads CASSPQLTGKENIQYF. The CDR3 DNA reads as TGTGCCAGCAGTCCACAACTAACAGGGAAAGAAAACATTCAGTACTTC. Full variable domain (missing parts from reference TRBV28 and TRBJ2-4): DVKVTQSSRYLVKRTGEKVFLECVQDMDHENMFWYRQDPGLGLRLIYFSYDVKMKEKGDIPEGYSVSREKKERFSLILESASTNQTSMYLCASSPQLTGKENIQYFGAGTRLSVL.

The chain couples TRBV21-1 to TRBJ2-6; the table's D call, TRBD2, was not checked against the DNA. TRBV21-1 has pseudogene status. This CDR3 comprises 16 residues. The CDR3 coding sequence is TGTGCCAGCAGCAAAGCGCGTCCTTCTGGGGCCAACGTCCTGACTTTC. Encoded protein: CASSKARPSGANVLTF.

This clone was recorded once. The rearrangement links TRBV15 to TRBJ1-5, with a weak D call TRBD1 (5 bases). Trimming took 1 base from V and 1 from J, leaving 14 bases between them. Germline V CDR1 and CDR2: LNHNV, YYDKDF (reference sequence). The length of the CDR3 is 17 residues. CDR3 amino acids: CATSRVVGTSSNQPQHF. The CDR3 DNA follows: TGTGCCACCAGCAGAGTGGTGGGGACGAGCAGCAATCAGCCCCAGCATTTT.

The chain couples TRBV7-9 to TRBJ2-7; TRBD1 agrees at 9 bases. Trimming cost V 5 bases and J 4 bases; bases outside gene matches: 6. In germline, CDR1 is SEHNR, CDR2 FQNEAQ (reference sequence). The CDR3 has 14 residues. The CDR3 reads CASSPGTGYYEQYF. CDR3 DNA sequence: TGTGCCAGCAGCCCCGGGACAGGGTATTACGAGCAGTACTTC.

The rearrangement uses TRBV9 and TRBJ2-7, with D perhaps TRBD2 (7 bases). Trimming cost V 3 bases and J 6 bases, with 16 bases left between them. Germline CDR1 and CDR2: SGDLS and YYNGEE. The CDR3 length is 14 residues. The CDR3 reads CASSGEGGKGEQYF. CDR3 nucleotides: TGTGCCAGCAGCGGGGAGGGGGGAAAGGGCGAGCAGTACTTC.

The chain combines TRBV30 with TRBJ2-7; D is ambiguous. This CDR3 spans 12 amino acids. The V end lost 2 bases, the J end lost 4 bases, and 9 bases lay between the germline ends. Germline-derived CDR1 and CDR2 are GTSNPN and SVGIG (reference sequence). The CDR3 sequence: CAWSKGIYEQYF. The CDR3 region has the DNA TGTGCCTGGAGTAAGGGCATTTACGAGCAGTACTTC.

This clone was recorded once. The V call is TRBV7-9, the J call TRBJ1-5; D remains ambiguous. Per the germline V gene, CDR1 is SEHNR and CDR2 is FQNEAQ (reference sequence). This CDR3 region has 13 residues. V gave up 1 base and J gave up 15 bases, with 16 bases separating them. As DNA, the CDR3 is TGTGCCAGCAGCTTAGGCTCCGGGAGTAAATGGCATTTT. It yields the protein CASSLGSGSKWHF.